This TCR beta chain comes out of a study of cytomegalovirus exposure and HLA in healthy donors. With respect to this clone: Other DNA sequences in this specimen translate into the identical CDR3.

V dropped 3 bases and J dropped 3; count of bases not matched to a gene: 4. Looked up from germline, CDR1 is SEHNR and CDR2 is FQNEAQ (reference sequence). CDR3 size: 15 residues. PCR primers comprised 60 Vbeta and 13 Jbeta primers. The repertoire was sequenced with immunoSEQ multiplex PCR; TCRdb's copy has only in-frame clones and lacks some. The data show 80,000 or so clones, with around 10% seen just once and about 24% held by the top ten. The specimen sequenced was PBMCs. The TCR originated in a man aged 60 to 75 in good health and CMV-seropositive. V is TRBV7-9 and J is TRBJ2-7; TRBD1 matches 11 bases. Here the CDR3 reads CASSFSGTGGYEQYF. CDR3 sequence (DNA): TGTGCCAGCAGCTTTAGCGGGACAGGGGGCTACGAGCAGTACTTC.